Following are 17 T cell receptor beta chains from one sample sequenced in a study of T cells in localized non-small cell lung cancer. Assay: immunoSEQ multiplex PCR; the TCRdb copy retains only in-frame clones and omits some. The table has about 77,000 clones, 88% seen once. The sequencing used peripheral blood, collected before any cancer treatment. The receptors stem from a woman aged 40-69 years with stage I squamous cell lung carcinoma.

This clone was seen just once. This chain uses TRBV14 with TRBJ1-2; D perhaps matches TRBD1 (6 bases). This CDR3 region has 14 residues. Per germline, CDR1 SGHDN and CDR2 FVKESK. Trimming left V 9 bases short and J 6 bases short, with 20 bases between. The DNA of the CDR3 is TGTGCCAGACCCGAAGGGGGGCCTCGAAATGGCTACACCTTC. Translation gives CARPEGGPRNGYTF.

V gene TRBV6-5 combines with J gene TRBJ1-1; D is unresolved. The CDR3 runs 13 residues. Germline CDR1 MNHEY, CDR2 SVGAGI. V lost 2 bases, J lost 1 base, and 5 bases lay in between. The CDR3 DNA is TGTGCCAGCAGTTACGCCTGGAACACTGAAGCTTTCTTT. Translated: CASSYAWNTEAFF.

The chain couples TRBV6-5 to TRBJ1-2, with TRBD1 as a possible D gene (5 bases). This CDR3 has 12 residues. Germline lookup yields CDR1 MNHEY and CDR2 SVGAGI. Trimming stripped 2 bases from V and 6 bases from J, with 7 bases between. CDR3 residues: CASSYRGDGYTF. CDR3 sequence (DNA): TGTGCCAGCAGTTACAGAGGGGATGGCTACACCTTC.

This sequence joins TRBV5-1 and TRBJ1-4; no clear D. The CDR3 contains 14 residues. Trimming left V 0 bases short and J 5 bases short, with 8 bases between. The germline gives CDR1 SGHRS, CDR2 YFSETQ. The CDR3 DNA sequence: TGCGCCAGCAGCTTGGGAAGGGTCAATGAAAAACTGTTTTTT. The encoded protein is CASSLGRVNEKLFF.

CDR3 residues: CASSSRAPTDTQYF. CDR3 in DNA: TGCGCCAGCAGCTCCAGGGCACCCACAGATACGCAGTATTTT. The V gene is TRBV5-1, the J gene TRBJ2-3; a possible D gene is TRBD1 (5 bases). V lost 3 bases and J 2 bases, leaving 10 bases between the germline ends. The germline CDR1 and CDR2 sequences are SGHRS and YFSETQ. CDR3 size: 14 residues.

CDR3 DNA sequence: TGCGCCAAAGGGACGGCGAACACTGAAGCTTTCTTT. Its protein product is CAKGTANTEAFF. V and J are TRBV10-2 and TRBJ1-1; possibly TRBD1 for D (5 bases). V was cut by 10 bases and J by 1 base, with 10 bases left in between. This CDR3 spans 12 amino acids. The germline CDR1 and CDR2 sequences are WSHSY and SAAADI.

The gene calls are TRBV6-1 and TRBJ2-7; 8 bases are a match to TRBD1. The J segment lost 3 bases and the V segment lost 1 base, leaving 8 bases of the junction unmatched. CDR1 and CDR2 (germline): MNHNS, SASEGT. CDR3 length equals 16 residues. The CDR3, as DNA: TGTGCCAGCAGTGAAGTGACAGGGGATCCACGCTACGAGCAGTACTTC. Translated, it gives CASSEVTGDPRYEQYF.

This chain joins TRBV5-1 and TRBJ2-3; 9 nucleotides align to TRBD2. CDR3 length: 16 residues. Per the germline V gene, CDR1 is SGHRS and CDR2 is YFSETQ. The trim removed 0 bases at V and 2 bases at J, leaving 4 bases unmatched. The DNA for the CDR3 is TGCGCCAGCAGCTTGGGGGCTAGCGGGGTCACAGATACGCAGTATTTT. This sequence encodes CASSLGASGVTDTQYF.

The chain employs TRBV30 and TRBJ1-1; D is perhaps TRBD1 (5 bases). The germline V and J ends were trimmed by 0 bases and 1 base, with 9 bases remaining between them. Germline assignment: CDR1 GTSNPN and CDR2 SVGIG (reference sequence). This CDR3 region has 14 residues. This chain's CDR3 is CAWSVPGRNTEAFF. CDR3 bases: TGTGCCTGGAGTGTACCAGGGAGGAACACTGAAGCTTTCTTT.

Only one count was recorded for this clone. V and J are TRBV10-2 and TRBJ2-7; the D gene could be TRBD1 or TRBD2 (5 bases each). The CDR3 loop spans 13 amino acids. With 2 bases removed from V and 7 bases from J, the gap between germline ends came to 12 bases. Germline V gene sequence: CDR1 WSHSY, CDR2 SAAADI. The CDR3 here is CASSEPGRGEQYF. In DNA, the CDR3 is TGCGCCAGCAGTGAGCCGGGACGCGGTGAGCAGTACTTC.

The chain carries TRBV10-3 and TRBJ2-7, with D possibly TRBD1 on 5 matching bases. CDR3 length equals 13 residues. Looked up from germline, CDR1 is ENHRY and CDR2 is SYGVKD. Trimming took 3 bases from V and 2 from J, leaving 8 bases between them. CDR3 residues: CAISEQETYEQYF. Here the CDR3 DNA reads TGTGCCATCAGTGAACAGGAAACCTACGAGCAGTACTTC.

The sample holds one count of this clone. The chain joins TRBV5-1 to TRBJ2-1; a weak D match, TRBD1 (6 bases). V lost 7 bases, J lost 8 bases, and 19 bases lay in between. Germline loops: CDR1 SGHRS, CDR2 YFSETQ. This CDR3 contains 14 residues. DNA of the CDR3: TGCGCCAGCCGTATAGTAGGGGGTCTCGATGAGCAGTTCTTC. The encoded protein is CASRIVGGLDEQFF.

Written as DNA, the CDR3 is TGTGCCAGCAGCTTAGACTACGACAGGCATAAGGGGGCTTTCTTT. Translated: CASSLDYDRHKGAFF. The chain links TRBV7-9 to TRBJ1-1; D is possibly TRBD1 (6 bases). Germline V lookup: CDR1 SEHNR, CDR2 FQNEAQ (reference sequence). Trimming cost V 1 base and J 11 bases, with 20 bases left between them. This CDR3 spans 15 amino acids.

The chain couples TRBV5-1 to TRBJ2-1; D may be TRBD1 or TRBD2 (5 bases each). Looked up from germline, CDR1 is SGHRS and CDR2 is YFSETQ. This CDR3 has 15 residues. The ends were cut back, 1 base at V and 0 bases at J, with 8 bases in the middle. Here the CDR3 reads CASSLLGDSYNEQFF. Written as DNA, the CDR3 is TGCGCCAGCAGCTTGTTGGGGGACTCCTACAATGAGCAGTTCTTC.

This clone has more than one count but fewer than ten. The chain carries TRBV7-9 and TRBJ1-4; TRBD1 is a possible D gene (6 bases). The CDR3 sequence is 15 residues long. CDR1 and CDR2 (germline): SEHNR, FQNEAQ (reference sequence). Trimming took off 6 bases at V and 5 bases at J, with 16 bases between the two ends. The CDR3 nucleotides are TGTGCCAGCAGTTCGGACAGTGGGAAAAATGAAAAACTGTTTTTT. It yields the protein CASSSDSGKNEKLFF.

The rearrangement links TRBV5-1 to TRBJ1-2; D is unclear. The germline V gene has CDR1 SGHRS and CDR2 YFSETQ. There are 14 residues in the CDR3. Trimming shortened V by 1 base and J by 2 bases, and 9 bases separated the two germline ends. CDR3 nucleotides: TGCGCCAGCAGCTTGTCGTCGGGGAACTATGGCTACACCTTC. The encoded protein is CASSLSSGNYGYTF.

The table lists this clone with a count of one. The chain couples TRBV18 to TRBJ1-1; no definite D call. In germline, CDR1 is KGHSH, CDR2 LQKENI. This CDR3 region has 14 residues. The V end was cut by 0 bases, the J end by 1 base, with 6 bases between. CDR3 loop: CASSPPERNTEAFF. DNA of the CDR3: TGTGCCAGCTCACCACCCGAAAGGAACACTGAAGCTTTCTTT. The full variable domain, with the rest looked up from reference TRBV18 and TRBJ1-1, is NAGVMQNPRHLVRRRGQEARLRCSPMKGHSHVYWYRQLPEEGLKFMVYLQKENIIDESGMPKERFSAEFPKEGPSILRIQQVVRGDSAAYFCASSPPERNTEAFFGQGTRLTVV.